Listed below are T cell receptor beta chains from one sample, sequenced in a study of cytomegalovirus exposure and HLA in healthy donors. Using immunoSEQ multiplex PCR, the repertoire was profiled, and TCRdb retains in-frame clones only, with some absent. The table records approximately 210,000 clones, 79% of them present only once. The sample comprised PBMCs. These TCRs come from a girl aged 10 to 17 in good health and CMV-seropositive. Both conserved end residues are part of each CDR3. The D gene is left open where the match is weak. Expanded clones get a size class; other rows say once, few or many, or leave the size out.

d_call	j_call	cdr3_length	clone_size	v_call	cdr3_nt	cdr3_aa
NA	TRBJ2-2	13	NA	TRBV6-5	TGTGCCAGCAGGGCGGGGAACACCGGGGAGCTGTTTTTT	CASRAGNTGELFF
NA	TRBJ2-5	14	NA	TRBV5-5	TGTGCCAGCAGTCCCGAGGGCTACCAAGAGACCCAGTACTTC	CASSPEGYQETQYF
TRBD2	TRBJ2-5	14	NA	TRBV15	TGTGCCACCAGCCCGCGGGGGGGTGCAGAGACCCAGTACTTC	CATSPRGGAETQYF
NA	TRBJ1-4	15	once	TRBV7-9	TGTGCCAGCAGCTTAGCCCTGCAGGGGAGTGAAAAACTGTTTTTT	CASSLALQGSEKLFF
TRBD1	TRBJ1-4	14	NA	TRBV30	TGTGCCTGGAGTTTACAGGGGGTTTTTGAAAAACTGTTTTTT	CAWSLQGVFEKLFF
TRBD1	TRBJ2-7	17	NA	TRBV4-3	TGCGCCAGCAGCCCCCCAATAATCGGGACAGGGGGAAACGAGCAGTACTTC	CASSPPIIGTGGNEQYF
NA	TRBJ2-1	15	NA	TRBV27	TGTGCCAGCAGTTTGTCGGGGAGCTCCTACAATGAGCAGTTCTTC	CASSLSGSSYNEQFF
NA	TRBJ2-3	9	NA	TRBV7-2	TGTGCCAGCAGCTTACTACTATGGTTT	CASSLLLWF
NA	TRBJ2-1	15	NA	TRBV27	TGTGCCAGCAGTCCCGGGACTCTCTCCTACAATGAGCAGTTCTTC	CASSPGTLSYNEQFF
TRBD1	TRBJ2-1	16	NA	TRBV11-3	TGTGCCAGCAGCTTAGACCGGGACAGGGGGCGGAATGAGCAGTTCTTC	CASSLDRDRGRNEQFF
NA	TRBJ2-2	15	NA	TRBV27	TGTGCCAGCAGTTTCTCCGGGGAGAACACCGGGGAGCTGTTTTTT	CASSFSGENTGELFF
TRBD1	TRBJ2-1	13	NA	TRBV5-6	TGTGCCAGCACCCGGGACAGGGGCAATGAGCAGTTCTTC	CASTRDRGNEQFF
TRBD1	TRBJ2-7	14	NA	TRBV7-2	TGTGCCAGCAGCATAGGACAGGGGGGCTACGAGCAGTACTTC	CASSIGQGGYEQYF
TRBD2	TRBJ2-4	14	NA	TRBV6-6	TGTGCCACTGGGACTAGCGGGGGGAAAAACATTCAGTACTTC	CATGTSGGKNIQYF
NA	TRBJ2-3	13	NA	TRBV27	TGTGCCAGCACCTCAGTGCCAGGGGATACGCAGTATTTT	CASTSVPGDTQYF
NA	TRBJ1-2	16	NA	TRBV2	TGTGCCAGCGGTTGGGCAGGGTGGTTTGTGGACTATGGCTACACCTTC	CASGWAGWFVDYGYTF
NA	TRBJ1-3	14	NA	TRBV14	TGTGCCAGCAGCCCGGGGTACTCTGGAAACACCATATATTTT	CASSPGYSGNTIYF
TRBD2	TRBJ2-4	15	NA	TRBV7-2	TGTGCCAGCAGCTTATGGGGGGGTGGGGAAAACATTCAGTACTTC	CASSLWGGGENIQYF
NA	TRBJ2-7	13	NA	TRBV7-8	TGTGCCAGCAGATCCAGGGGGGCGGGGGAGCAGTACTTC	CASRSRGAGEQYF
NA	TRBJ1-4	16	NA	TRBV4-3	TGCGCCAGCAGCCAAGTATATTGGCAGGAGGGTGAAAAACTGTTTTTT	CASSQVYWQEGEKLFF
TRBD1	TRBJ1-5	14	once	TRBV6-5	TGTGCCAGCAGTTACGGGACAGGGAATCAGCCCCAGCATTTT	CASSYGTGNQPQHF
NA	TRBJ2-7	11	NA	TRBV11-3	TGTGCCAGCAGCCTCTTCTCTGAGCAGTACTTC	CASSLFSEQYF
NA	TRBJ1-4	15	NA	TRBV4-1	TGCGCCAGCAGCCAAGTAGGGGTAACTAATGAAAAACTGTTTTTT	CASSQVGVTNEKLFF
NA	TRBJ1-2	16	NA	TRBV10-2	TGCGCCACCTCCCGTTACTGGGCGCTCCCTAACTATGGCTACACCTTC	CATSRYWALPNYGYTF
NA	TRBJ2-2	12	NA	TRBV19	TGTGCCAGCGCCTCGGGTCCCGGGGAGCTGTTTTTT	CASASGPGELFF
NA	TRBJ1-6	14	NA	TRBV7-2	TGTGCCAGCAAGGTTTCGGGTAATAATTCACCCCTCCACTTT	CASKVSGNNSPLHF